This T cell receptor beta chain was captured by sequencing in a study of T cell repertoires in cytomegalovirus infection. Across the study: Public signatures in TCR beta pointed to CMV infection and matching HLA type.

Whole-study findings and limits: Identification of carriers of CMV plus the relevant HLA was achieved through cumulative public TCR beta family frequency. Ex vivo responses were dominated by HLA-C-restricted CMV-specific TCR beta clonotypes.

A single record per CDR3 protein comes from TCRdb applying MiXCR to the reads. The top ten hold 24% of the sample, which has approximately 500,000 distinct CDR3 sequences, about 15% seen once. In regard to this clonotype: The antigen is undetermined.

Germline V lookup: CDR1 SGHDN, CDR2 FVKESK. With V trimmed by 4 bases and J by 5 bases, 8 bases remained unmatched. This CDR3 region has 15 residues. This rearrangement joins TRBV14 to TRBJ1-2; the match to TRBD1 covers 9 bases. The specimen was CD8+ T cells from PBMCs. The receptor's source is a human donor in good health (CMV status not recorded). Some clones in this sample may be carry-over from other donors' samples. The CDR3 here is CASSPTGGFGYGYTF. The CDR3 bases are TGTGCCAGCAGCCCCACAGGGGGCTTCGGGTATGGCTACACCTTC.